The text below deals with one T cell receptor beta chain. This clone was counted a single time. Its target antigen remains unknown. The record has no base qualities; no much larger clone is one base away. The sample comes from a study of T cells in localized non-small cell lung cancer (TCRdb year 2020). Regarding the complete study: Comparing tumors with uninvolved tumor-adjacent lungs, the study looked at the T cell repertoires of 200 to 250 patients with early-stage NSCLC. The cohort comprised approximately 240 treatment-naïve NSCLC patients with resected, localized lung tumors. A mean age of approximately 70 years was recorded for the NSCLC patients, of whom 129 were male and around 100 were female.

Points the paper makes about the study in general: A median of approximately 55 of the top 100 tumor clones were detected in paired uninvolved adjacent lung, and under 30 of these tumor clones were also found among the top 100 clones of the paired uninvolved adjacent lung. Uninvolved tumor-adjacent lung showed the highest T cell clonality, higher than tumor, which suggests more focused antigenic responses in the uninvolved tumor-adjacent lung. Because the study design was exploratory, TCR variables were selected using unadjusted p-values without false-discovery rate correction. Higher T cell density in blood was associated with longer overall survival, whereas higher clonality in adjacent lung was associated with shorter survival. Multi-region tumor sequencing was not performed, so intratumor heterogeneity could not be excluded.

The immunoSEQ Assay was used to sequence TCR beta CDR3 regions from DNA. In the original analysis: To compute T cell density, TCR beta template counts were normalized to usable DNA, which was estimated by amplifying housekeeping genes. The preseqR package was used to estimate richness by extrapolating to 400,000 templates for PBMC samples and to 120,000 templates for tissue samples. Clonality was taken to be one minus Pielou's evenness. To identify tissue-enriched TCRs, differential abundance testing was run on productive amino-acid clonotypes with a minimum total count of 5 and an alpha of 0.1. The Jaccard Index and the Morisita Overlap Index were used to measure how much the repertoires overlapped between compartments. GLIPH clustered TCR beta CDR3s with public tetramer-defined viral CDR3s; viral motifs required at least three viral sequences plus V-gene enrichment. TCRdb provides this immuneACCESS table in a form limited to in-frame rearrangements. Some clones are lacking; in checked studies, under half of them reflect an unresolved V gene, and why the rest are absent is not known. V, J and clone size derive from that table, while D and trimming were established from the DNA sequence. This sample lists approximately 60,000 clones; 85% to 90% were detected once. The ten largest clones take up about 2% of the sample.

At diagnosis, peripheral blood, uninvolved tumor-adjacent lung and tumor were collected and stored as a combination of fresh-frozen and FFPE material. Blood samples were analyzed as peripheral blood mononuclear cells for TCR repertoire profiling. Germline trimming amounts to 5 bases on V and 7 bases on J, with 16 as the count of junction bases outside the gene matches. Inclusive of the bounding cysteine and phenylalanine, the CDR3 is 18 residues long. The kept DNA is CDR3 alone, 54 bases in frame from the first base. Based on the germline V gene, the CDR1 and CDR2 sequences are SNHLY and FYNNEI. The sequenced sample was peripheral blood, obtained before any cancer treatment. The V and J segments used are TRBV2 and TRBJ2-1; 11 bases in the junction line up with TRBD2. This receptor was identified in a woman aged 40-69 years with stage I lung adenocarcinoma. The nucleotides read TGTGCCAGCAGTCAAGGGCTAGCGGGGGGCTTTGGGTTAAATGAGCAGTTCTTC. This encodes CASSQGLAGGFGLNEQFF. Outside the CDR3, residues come from the reference TRBV2 and TRBJ2-1 proteins, so the full variable domain is: EPEVTQTPSHQVTQMGQEVILRCVPISNHLYFYWYRQILGQKVEFLVSFYNNEISEKSEIFDDQFSVERPDGSNFTLKIRSTKLEDSAMYFCASSQGLAGGFGLNEQFFGPGTRLTVL.